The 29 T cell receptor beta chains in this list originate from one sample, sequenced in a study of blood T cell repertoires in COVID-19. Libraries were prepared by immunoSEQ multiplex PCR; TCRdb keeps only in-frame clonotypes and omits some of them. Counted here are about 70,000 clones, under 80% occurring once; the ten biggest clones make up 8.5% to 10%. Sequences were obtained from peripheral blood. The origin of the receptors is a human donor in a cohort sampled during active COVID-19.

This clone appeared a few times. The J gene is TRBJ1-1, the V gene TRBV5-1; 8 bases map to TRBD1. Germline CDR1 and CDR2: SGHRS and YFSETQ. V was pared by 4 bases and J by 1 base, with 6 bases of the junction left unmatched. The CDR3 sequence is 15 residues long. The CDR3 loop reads CASSPSTGGNTEAFF. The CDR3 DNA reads TGCGCCAGCAGCCCCTCCACAGGGGGGAACACTGAAGCTTTCTTT.

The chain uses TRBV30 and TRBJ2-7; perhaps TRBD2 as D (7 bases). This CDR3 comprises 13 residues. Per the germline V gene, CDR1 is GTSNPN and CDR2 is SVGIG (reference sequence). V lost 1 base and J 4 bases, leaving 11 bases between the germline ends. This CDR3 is CAWSGGGPYEQYF. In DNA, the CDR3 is TGTGCCTGGAGTGGCGGGGGCCCTTACGAGCAGTACTTC.

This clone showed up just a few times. The CDR3: CASSSPGQRRDTQYF. Here the CDR3 DNA reads TGTGCCAGCTCGTCCCCGGGACAAAGGAGGGATACGCAGTATTTT. V gene TRBV18 combines with J gene TRBJ2-3; a possible D gene is TRBD1 (6 bases). The germline V gene has CDR1 KGHSH and CDR2 LQKENI. V lost 6 bases, J lost 6 bases, and 19 bases lay in between. This CDR3 spans 15 amino acids.

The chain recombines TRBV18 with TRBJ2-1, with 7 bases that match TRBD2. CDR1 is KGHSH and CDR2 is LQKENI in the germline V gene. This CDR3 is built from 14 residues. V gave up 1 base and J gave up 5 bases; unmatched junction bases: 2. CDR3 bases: TGTGCCAGCTCACCACGCAGCGGGGACAATGAGCAGTTCTTC. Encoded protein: CASSPRSGDNEQFF.

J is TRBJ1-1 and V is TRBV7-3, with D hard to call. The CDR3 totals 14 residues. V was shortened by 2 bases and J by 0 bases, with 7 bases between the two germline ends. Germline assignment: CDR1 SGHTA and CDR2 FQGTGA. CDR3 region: CASSLSFLNTEAFF. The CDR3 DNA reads TGTGCCAGCAGCTTATCTTTCCTGAACACTGAAGCTTTCTTT. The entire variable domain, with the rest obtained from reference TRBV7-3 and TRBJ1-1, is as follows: GAGVSQTPSNKVTEKGKYVELRCDPISGHTALYWYRQSLGQGPEFLIYFQGTGAADDSGLPNDRFFAVRPEGSVSTLKIQRTERGDSAVYLCASSLSFLNTEAFFGQGTRLTVV.

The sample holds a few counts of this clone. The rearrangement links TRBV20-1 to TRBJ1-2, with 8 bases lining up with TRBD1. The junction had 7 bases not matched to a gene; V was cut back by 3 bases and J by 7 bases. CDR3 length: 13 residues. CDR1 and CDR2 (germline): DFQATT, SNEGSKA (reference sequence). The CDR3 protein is CSASTSGTGGYTF. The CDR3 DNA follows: TGCAGTGCTAGTACCTCCGGGACAGGTGGCTACACCTTC.

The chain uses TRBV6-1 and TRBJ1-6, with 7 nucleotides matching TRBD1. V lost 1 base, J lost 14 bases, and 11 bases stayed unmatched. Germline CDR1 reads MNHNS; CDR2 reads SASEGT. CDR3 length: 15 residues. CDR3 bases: TGTGCCAGCAGTGAAGTCTTCAGGGGGGTGATCACCCTCCACTTT. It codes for CASSEVFRGVITLHF.

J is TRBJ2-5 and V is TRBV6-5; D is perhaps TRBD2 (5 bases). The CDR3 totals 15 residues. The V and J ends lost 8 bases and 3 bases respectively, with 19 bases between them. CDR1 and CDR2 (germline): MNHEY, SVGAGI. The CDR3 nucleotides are TGTGCCAGCCGAATCGGGGTTGGGAAGGAAGAGACCCAGTACTTC. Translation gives CASRIGVGKEETQYF.

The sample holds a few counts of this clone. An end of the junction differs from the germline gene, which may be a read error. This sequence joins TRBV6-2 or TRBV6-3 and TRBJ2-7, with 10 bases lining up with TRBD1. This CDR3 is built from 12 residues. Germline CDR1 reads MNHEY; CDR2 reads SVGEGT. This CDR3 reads CASSYVPGQGSF. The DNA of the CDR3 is TGTGCCAGCAGTTACGTACCGGGACAGGGGTCCTTC.

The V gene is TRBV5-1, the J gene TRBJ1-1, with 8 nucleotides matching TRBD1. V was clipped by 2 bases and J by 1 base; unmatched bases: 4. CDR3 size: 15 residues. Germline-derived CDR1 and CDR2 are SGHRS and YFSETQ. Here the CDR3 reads CASSFTGGANTEAFF. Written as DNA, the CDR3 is TGCGCCAGCAGCTTCACAGGGGGGGCGAACACTGAAGCTTTCTTT.

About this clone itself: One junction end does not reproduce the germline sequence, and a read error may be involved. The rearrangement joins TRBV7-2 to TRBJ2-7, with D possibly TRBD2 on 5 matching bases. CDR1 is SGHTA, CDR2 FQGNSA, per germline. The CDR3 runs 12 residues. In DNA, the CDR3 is TGTGCCAGCCGCTTCGGGATTTACGAGCAGTACTTC. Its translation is CASRFGIYEQYF.

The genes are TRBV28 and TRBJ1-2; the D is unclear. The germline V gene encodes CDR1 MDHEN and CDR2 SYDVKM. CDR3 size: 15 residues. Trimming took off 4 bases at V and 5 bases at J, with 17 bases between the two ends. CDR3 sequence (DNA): TGTGCCAGCAGTTCAAATGGACTGTTTACTTATGGCTACACCTTC. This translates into CASSSNGLFTYGYTF.

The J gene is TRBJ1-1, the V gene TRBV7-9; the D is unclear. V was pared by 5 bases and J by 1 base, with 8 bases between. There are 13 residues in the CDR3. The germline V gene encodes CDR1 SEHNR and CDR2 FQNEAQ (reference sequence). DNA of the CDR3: TGTGCCAGCAGCCAAACATCGAACACTGAAGCTTTCTTT. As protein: CASSQTSNTEAFF.

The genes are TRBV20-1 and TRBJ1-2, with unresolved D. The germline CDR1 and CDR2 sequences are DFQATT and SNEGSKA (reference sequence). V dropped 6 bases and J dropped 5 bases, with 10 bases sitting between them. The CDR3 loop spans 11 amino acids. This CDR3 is CSAQYSYGYTF. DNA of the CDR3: TGCAGTGCGCAATACAGTTATGGCTACACCTTC.

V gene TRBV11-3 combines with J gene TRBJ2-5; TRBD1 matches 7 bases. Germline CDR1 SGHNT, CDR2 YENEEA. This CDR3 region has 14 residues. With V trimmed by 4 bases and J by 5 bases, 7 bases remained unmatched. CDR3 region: CASSSPTTGETQYF. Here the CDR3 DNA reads TGTGCCAGCAGCTCCCCCACGACAGGGGAGACCCAGTACTTC.

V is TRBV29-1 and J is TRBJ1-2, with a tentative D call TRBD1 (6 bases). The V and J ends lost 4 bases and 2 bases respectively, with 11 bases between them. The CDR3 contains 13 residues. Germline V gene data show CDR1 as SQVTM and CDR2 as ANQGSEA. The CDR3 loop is CSVGEGDNYGYTF. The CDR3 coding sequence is TGCAGCGTTGGCGAGGGGGACAACTATGGCTACACCTTC. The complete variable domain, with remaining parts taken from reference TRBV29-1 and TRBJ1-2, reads SAVISQKPSRDICQRGTSLTIQCQVDSQVTMMFWYRQQPGQSLTLIATANQGSEATYESGFVIDKFPISRPNLTFSTLTVSNMSPEDSSIYLCSVGEGDNYGYTFGSGTRLTVV.

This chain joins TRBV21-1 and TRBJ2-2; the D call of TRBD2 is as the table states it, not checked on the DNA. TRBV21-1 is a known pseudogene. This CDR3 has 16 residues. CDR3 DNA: TGTGCCAGCAGCCCAGACGGGACTAGGATCCCCGGGGAGCTGTTTTTT. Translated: CASSPDGTRIPGELFF.

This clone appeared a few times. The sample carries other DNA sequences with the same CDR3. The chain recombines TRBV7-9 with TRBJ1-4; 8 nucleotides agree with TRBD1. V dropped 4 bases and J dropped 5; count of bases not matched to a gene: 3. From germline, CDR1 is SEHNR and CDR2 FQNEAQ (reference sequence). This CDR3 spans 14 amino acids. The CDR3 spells CASSSDRGNEKLFF. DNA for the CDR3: TGTGCCAGCAGCTCTGACAGGGGCAATGAAAAACTGTTTTTT.

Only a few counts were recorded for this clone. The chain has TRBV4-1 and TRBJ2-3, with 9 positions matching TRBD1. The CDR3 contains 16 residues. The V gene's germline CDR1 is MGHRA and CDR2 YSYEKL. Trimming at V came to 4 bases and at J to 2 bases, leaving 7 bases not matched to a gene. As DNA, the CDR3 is TGCGCCAGCAGCCCCTTCGGACAGGGGAACACAGATACGCAGTATTTT. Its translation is CASSPFGQGNTDTQYF.

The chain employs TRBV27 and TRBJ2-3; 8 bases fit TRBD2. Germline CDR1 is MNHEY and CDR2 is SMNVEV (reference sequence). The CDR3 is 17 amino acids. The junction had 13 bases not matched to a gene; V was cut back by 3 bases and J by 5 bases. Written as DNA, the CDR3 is TGTGCCAGCAGTTTCCCCGTCCGCGGGGGGTTTGGAGATACGCAGTATTTT. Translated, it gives CASSFPVRGGFGDTQYF.

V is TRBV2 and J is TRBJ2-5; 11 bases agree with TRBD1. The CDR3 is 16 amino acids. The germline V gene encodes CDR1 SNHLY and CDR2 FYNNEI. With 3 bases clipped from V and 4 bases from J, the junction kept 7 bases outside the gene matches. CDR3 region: CASSEQPGQGGETQYF. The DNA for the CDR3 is TGTGCCAGCAGTGAGCAACCGGGACAGGGGGGAGAGACCCAGTACTTC. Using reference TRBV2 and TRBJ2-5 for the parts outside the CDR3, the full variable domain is EPEVTQTPSHQVTQMGQEVILRCVPISNHLYFYWYRQILGQKVEFLVSFYNNEISEKSEIFDDQFSVERPDGSNFTLKIRSTKLEDSAMYFCASSEQPGQGGETQYFGPGTRLLVL.

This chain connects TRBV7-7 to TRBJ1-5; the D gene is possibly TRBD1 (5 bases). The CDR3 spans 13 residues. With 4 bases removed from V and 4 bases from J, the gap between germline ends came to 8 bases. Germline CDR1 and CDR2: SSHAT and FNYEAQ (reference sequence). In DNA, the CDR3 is TGTGCCAGCAGCTATGACAGAAATCAGCCCCAGCATTTT. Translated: CASSYDRNQPQHF.

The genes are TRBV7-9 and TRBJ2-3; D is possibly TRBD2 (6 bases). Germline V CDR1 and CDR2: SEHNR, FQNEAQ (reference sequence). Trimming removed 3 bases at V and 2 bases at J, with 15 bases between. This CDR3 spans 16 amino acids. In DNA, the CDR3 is TGTGCCAGCAGCTTTGCGTCTAGCGCGGCCACAGATACGCAGTATTTT. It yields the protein CASSFASSAATDTQYF.

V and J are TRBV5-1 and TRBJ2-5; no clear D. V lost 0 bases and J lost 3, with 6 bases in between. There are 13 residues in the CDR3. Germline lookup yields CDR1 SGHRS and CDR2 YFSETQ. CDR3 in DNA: TGCGCCAGCAGCTTGGTTGTAGAAGAGACCCAGTACTTC. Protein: CASSLVVEETQYF.

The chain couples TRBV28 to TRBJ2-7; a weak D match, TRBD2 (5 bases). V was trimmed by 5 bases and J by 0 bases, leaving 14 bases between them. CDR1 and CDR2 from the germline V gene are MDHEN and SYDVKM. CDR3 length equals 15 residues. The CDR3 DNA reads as TGTGCCAGCAGTCCTGGAGGCGGATCCTCCTACGAGCAGTACTTC. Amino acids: CASSPGGGSSYEQYF.

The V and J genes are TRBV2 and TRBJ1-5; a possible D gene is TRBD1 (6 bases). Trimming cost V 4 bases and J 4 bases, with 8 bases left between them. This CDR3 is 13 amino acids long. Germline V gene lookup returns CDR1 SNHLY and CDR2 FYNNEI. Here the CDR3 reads CASSAGENQPQHF. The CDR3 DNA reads TGTGCCAGCAGTGCAGGGGAGAATCAGCCCCAGCATTTT.

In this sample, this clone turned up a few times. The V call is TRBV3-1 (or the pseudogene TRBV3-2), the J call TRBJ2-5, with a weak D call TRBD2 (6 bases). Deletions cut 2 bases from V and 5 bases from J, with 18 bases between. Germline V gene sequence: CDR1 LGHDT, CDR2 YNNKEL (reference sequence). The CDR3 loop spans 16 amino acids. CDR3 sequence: CASSQQPEGPGETQYF. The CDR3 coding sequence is TGTGCCAGCAGCCAACAACCGGAGGGTCCCGGGGAGACCCAGTACTTC.

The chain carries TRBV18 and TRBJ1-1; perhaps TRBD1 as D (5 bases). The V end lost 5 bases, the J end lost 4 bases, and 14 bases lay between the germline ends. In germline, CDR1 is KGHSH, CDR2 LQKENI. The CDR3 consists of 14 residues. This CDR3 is CASSMGGVGTEAFF. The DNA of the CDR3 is TGTGCCAGCTCAATGGGGGGAGTGGGCACTGAAGCTTTCTTT.

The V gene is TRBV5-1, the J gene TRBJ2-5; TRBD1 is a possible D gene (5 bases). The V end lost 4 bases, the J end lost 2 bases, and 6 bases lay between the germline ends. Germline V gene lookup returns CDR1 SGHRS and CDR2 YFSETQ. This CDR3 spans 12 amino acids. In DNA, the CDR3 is TGCGCCAGCAGCCGACAGCAAGAGACCCAGTACTTC. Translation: CASSRQQETQYF.